Sequencing of this T cell receptor beta chain was carried out in a study of CXCR3 chemokines and chemotherapy response in bladder cancer. This clonotype has ten or more counts. TCRdb ran MiXCR on the PCR reads and lists one entry per CDR3 protein. The sample has about 13,000 distinct CDR3 sequences, around 12% seen once. With 3 bases clipped from V and 11 bases from J, the junction kept 11 bases outside the gene matches. The CDR3 is made up of 14 amino acids. Germline CDR1 SGHTA, CDR2 FQGNSA. The TCR sequence derives from a human donor with bladder cancer that did not respond to neoadjuvant chemotherapy. This chain uses TRBV7-2 with TRBJ1-1; TRBD1 agrees at 8 bases. Sample acquisition took place from a patient whose treatment included neoadjuvant chemotherapy. The CDR3 loop is CASSFARGQLAAFF. The CDR3 DNA follows: TGTGCCAGCAGCTTTGCCAGGGGGCAACTGGCGGCTTTCTTT.